The present TCR beta chain was sequenced within a study of blood T cell repertoires in COVID-19. Across the study: In each case, the material was cDNA or gDNA derived from T cells, B-cell-depleted T cells, or PBMCs.

Per the original data handling: Amplification of reference gene primers was used by the study to estimate nucleated cell counts. Data came from immunoSEQ multiplex PCR; TCRdb stores just in-frame clones and leaves some out. The V and J calls and clone size are taken from that table; D and trimming were inferred from the DNA. In the table there are roughly 250,000 clones, 88% of which are singletons. Trimming took 0 bases from V and 9 from J, leaving 6 bases between them. Germline CDR1 reads LGHDT; CDR2 reads YNNKEL (reference sequence). This CDR3 has 11 residues. The table lists this clone with a count of one.

Sequencing used peripheral blood. The sequence was obtained from a woman aged 40 to 50 who had recovered from COVID-19. The V gene is TRBV3-1 (or the pseudogene TRBV3-2), the J gene TRBJ2-7, with D tentatively TRBD2 (6 bases). The CDR3 region is CASSQDGGQYV. For the CDR3, the DNA is TGTGCCAGCAGCCAAGACGGGGGGCAGTACGTC.